These 2 T cell receptor beta chains originate from one sample sequenced in a study of T cell responses to AZD1222 COVID-19 vaccine. The data were produced by immunoSEQ multiplex PCR, yet TCRdb's version contains in-frame clones alone and is incomplete. The sample includes about 99,000 clones, 87% of them seen just once. The sequenced sample was peripheral blood, obtained on day 0 of AZD1222 vaccination. The receptors come from an adult in good health.

The chain employs TRBV18 and TRBJ1-4, with D possibly being TRBD1 (6 bases). The V end was cut by 2 bases, the J end by 13 bases, with 17 bases between. The CDR3 contains 14 residues. Germline V gene data show CDR1 as KGHSH and CDR2 as LQKENI. The CDR3 DNA reads as TGTGCCAGCTCACCAGGCAGGGGCCGTAAAAGACTGTTTTTT. This encodes CASSPGRGRKRLFF.

This rearrangement joins TRBV27 to TRBJ2-5; TRBD2 aligns across 13 bases. Looked up from germline, CDR1 is MNHEY and CDR2 is SMNVEV (reference sequence). The V segment lost 4 bases and the J segment 4 bases; nucleotides outside the gene matches: 18. The CDR3 contains 20 residues. The CDR3 region has the DNA TGTGCCAGCAGTTCCCTACAACCCTGGGGACTAGCGGGAAGGAGAGAGACCCAGTACTTC. This codes for CASSSLQPWGLAGRRETQYF.